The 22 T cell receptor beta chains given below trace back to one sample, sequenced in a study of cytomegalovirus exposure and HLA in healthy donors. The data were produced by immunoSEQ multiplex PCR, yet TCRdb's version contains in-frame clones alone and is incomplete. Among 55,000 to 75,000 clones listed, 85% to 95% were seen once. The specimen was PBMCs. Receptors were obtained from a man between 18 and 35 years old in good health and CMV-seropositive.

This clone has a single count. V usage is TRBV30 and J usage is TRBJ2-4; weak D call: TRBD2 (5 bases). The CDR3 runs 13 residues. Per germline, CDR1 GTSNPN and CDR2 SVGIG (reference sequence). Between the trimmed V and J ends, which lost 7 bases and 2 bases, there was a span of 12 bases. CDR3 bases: TGTGCCTCCAACACGGGGTCCAAAAACATTCAGTACTTC. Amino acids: CASNTGSKNIQYF. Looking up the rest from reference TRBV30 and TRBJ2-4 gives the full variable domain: SQTIHQWPATLVQPVGSPLSLECTVEGTSNPNLYWYRQAAGRGLQLLFYSVGIGQISSEVPQNLSASRPQDRQFILSSKKLLLSDSGFYLCASNTGSKNIQYFGAGTRLSVL.

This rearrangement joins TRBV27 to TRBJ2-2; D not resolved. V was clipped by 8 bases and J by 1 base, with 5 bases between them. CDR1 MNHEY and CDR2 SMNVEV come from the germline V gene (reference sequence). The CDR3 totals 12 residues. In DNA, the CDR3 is TGTGCCAGCGGTAGGAACACCGGGGAGCTGTTTTTT. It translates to CASGRNTGELFF.

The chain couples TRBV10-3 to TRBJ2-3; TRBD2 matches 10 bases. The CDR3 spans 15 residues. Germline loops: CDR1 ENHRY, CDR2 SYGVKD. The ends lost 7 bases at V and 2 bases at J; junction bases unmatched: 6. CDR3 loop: CAINTLAGVTDTQYF. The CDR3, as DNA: TGTGCCATCAACACCCTAGCGGGGGTCACAGATACGCAGTATTTT.

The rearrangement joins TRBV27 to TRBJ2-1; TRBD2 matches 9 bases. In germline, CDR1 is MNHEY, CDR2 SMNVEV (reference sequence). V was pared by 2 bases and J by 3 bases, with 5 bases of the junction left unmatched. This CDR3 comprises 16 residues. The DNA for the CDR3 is TGTGCCAGCAGTTTACGGTCTAGCGGGATCTACAATGAGCAGTTCTTC. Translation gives CASSLRSSGIYNEQFF.

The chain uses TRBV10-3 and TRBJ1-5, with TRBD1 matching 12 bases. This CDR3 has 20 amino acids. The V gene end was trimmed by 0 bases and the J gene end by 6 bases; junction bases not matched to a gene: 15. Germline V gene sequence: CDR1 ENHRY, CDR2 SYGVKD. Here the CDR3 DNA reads TGTGCCATCAGTGAGTCGTCTGGGACAGGGGGCAATCAGGCGAGTCAGCCCCAGCATTTT. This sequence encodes CAISESSGTGGNQASQPQHF.

CDR3: CASSLTRLASESSYNEQFF. The DNA for the CDR3 is TGTGCCAGCAGCTTAACGCGTCTGGCTAGCGAGAGCTCCTACAATGAGCAGTTCTTC. The chain uses TRBV7-3 and TRBJ2-1, with D perhaps matching TRBD2 (6 bases). The CDR3 has 19 residues. CDR1 SGHTA and CDR2 FQGTGA come from the germline V gene. The ends were cut back, 0 bases at V and 0 bases at J, with 18 bases in the middle.

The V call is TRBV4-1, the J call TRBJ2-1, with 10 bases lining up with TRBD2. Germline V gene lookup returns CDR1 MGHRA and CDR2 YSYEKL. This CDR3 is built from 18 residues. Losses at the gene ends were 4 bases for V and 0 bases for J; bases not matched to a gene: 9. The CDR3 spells CASSRGLAGDISYNEQFF. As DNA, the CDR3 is TGCGCCAGCAGCCGAGGGCTAGCGGGAGACATCTCCTACAATGAGCAGTTCTTC.

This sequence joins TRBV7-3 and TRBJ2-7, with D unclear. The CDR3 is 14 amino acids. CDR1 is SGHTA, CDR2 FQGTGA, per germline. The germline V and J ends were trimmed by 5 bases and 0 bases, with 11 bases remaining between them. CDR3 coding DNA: TGTGCCAGCAGCCCCTCCCAGGCCTCCTACGAGCAGTACTTC. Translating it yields CASSPSQASYEQYF.

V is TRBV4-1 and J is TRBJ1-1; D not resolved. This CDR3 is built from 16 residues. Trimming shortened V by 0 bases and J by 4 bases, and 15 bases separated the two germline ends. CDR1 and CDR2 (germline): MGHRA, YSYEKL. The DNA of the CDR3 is TGCGCCAGCAGCCAAGACTGGGCAGGTGGGTCCACTGAAGCTTTCTTT. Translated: CASSQDWAGGSTEAFF.

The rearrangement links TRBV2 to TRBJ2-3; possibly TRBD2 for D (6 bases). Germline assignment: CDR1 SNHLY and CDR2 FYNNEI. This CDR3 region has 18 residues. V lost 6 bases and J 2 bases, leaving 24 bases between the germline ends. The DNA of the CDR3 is TGTGCCAGCAGCTCCCGGGGGTGGCGGGGTAGGGACACAGATACGCAGTATTTT. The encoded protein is CASSSRGWRGRDTDTQYF.

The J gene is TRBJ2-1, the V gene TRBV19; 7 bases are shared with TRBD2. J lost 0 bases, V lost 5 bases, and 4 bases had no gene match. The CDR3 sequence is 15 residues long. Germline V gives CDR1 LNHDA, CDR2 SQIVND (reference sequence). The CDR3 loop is CASSWEGSSYNEQFF. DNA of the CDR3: TGTGCCAGTAGTTGGGAGGGGAGCTCCTACAATGAGCAGTTCTTC.

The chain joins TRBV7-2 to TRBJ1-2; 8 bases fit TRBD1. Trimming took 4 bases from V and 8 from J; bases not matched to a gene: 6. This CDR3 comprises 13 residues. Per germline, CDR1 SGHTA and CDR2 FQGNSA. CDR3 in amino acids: CASSSPGTGGYTF. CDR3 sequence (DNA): TGTGCCAGCAGCTCCCCCGGGACAGGCGGCTACACCTTC.

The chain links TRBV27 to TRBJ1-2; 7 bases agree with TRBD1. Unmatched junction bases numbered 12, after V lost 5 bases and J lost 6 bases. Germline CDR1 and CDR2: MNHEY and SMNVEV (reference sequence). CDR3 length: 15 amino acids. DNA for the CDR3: TGTGCCAGCAGTCCCCGACAGGGTTTGTTGAATGGCTACACCTTC. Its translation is CASSPRQGLLNGYTF.

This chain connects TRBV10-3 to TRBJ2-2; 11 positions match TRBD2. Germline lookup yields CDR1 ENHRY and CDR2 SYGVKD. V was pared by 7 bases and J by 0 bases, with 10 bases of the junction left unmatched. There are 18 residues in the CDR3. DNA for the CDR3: TGTGCCATCAAGGGGACTAGCGGCCTAGCCGCGAACACCGGGGAGCTGTTTTTT. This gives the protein CAIKGTSGLAANTGELFF.

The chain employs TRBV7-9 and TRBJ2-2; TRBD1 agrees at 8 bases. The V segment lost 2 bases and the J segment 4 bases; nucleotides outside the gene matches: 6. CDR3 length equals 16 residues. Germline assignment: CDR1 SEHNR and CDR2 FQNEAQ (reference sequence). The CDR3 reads CASSLRTGRRTGELFF. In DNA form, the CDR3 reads TGTGCCAGCAGCTTAAGGACAGGGAGGCGCACCGGGGAGCTGTTTTTT.

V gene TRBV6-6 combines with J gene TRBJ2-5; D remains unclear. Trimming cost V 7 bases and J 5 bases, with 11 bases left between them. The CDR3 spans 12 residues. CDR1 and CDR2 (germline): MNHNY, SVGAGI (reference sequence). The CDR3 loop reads CASTEARETQYF. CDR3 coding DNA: TGTGCCAGCACCGAGGCTAGGGAGACCCAGTACTTC.

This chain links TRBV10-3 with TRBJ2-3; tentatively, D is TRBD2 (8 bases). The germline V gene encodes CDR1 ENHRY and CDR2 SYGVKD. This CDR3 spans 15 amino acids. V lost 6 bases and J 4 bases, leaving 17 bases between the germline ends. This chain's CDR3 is CAIRQGREEPDTQYF. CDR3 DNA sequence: TGTGCCATCAGACAGGGGCGGGAGGAACCAGATACGCAGTATTTT.

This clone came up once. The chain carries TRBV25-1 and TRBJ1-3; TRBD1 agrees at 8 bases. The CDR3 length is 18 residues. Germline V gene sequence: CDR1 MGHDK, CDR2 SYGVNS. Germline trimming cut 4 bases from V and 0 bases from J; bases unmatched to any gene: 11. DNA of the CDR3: TGTGCCAGCAGTGGACAGGGGCACCATCCTAGCTCTGGAAACACCATATATTTT. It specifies CASSGQGHHPSSGNTIYF.

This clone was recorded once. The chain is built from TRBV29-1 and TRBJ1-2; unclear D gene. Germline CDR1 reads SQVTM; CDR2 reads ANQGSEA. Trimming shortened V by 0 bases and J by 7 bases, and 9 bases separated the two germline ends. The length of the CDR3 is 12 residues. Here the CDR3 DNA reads TGCAGCGTTGAAGAGGCAAATGGTGGCTACACCTTC. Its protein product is CSVEEANGGYTF.

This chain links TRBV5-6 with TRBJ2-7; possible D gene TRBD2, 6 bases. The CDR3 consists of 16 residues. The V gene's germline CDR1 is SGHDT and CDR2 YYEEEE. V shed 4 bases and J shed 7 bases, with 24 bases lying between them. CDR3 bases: TGTGCCAGCAGCCGAACGCTTAACTGGGGACTGGGGGAGCAGTACTTC. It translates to CASSRTLNWGLGEQYF.

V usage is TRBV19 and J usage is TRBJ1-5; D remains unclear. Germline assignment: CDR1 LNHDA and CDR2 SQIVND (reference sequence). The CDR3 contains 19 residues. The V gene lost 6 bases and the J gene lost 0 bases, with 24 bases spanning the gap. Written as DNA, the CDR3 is TGTGCCAGTAGCCCGCTGCGGCAGACCGAGTTTGATAGCAATCAGCCCCAGCATTTT. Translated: CASSPLRQTEFDSNQPQHF. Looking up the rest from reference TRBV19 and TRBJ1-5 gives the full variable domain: DGGITQSPKYLFRKEGQNVTLSCEQNLNHDAMYWYRQDPGQGLRLIYYSQIVNDFQKGDIAEGYSVSREKKESFPLTVTSAQKNPTAFYLCASSPLRQTEFDSNQPQHFGDGTRLSIL.

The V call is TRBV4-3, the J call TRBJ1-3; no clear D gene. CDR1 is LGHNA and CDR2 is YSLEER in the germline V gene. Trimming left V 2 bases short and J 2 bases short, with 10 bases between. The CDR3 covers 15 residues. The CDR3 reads CASSQFARTGNTIYF. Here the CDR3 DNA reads TGCGCCAGCAGCCAATTCGCCAGAACTGGAAACACCATATATTTT.